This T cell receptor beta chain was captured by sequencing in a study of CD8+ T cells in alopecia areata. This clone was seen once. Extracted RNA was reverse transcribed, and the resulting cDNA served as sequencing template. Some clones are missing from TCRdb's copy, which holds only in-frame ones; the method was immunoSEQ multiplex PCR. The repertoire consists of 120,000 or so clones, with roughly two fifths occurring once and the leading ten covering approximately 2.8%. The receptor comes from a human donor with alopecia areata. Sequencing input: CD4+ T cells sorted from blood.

CDR3 loop: CASSWEHNQPQHF. The CDR3 DNA follows: TGTGCCAGCTCCTGGGAGCACAATCAGCCCCAGCATTTT. The rearrangement joins TRBV18 to TRBJ1-5; D is undetermined. The germline V gene encodes CDR1 KGHSH and CDR2 LQKENI. The CDR3 has 13 amino acids. Trimming removed 6 bases at V and 3 bases at J, with 9 bases between.